There are a few counts of the clone carrying this TCR beta chain. The antigen is not known. One junction end disagrees with the germline gene, perhaps due to a read error. The sample originates from a study of CD8 T cells in ankylosing spondylitis. General study points: Within ankylosing spondylitis blood, a TCR beta motif made up of under 10 highly homologous variants appeared to be characteristic. Disease-linked clones were found to be CD8+ and relatively rare in peripheral blood. Earlier authors reported some of these motif variants in reactive arthritis synovial fluid and blood.

Construction of TCR beta libraries was performed using quantitative 5'-RACE with molecular barcodes. TCRdb itself ran the 5' RACE reads through MiXCR, one entry per CDR3 protein. The data show around 540,000 distinct CDR3 sequences, with about 13% seen just once and approximately 6.3% held by the top ten. Germline V CDR1 and CDR2: SGHNT, YENEEA. The CDR3 spans 12 residues. The rearrangement joins TRBV11-3 to TRBJ1-5, with D maybe TRBD1 (5 bases). Input material: blood, either unsorted or a sorted T cell fraction (not recorded which). This receptor was obtained from a male donor with ankylosing spondylitis. The CDR3 nucleotides read TGTGCCAGCAGCTTAGAACCCTGGACAACGGATTTT. It encodes CASSLEPWTTDF.